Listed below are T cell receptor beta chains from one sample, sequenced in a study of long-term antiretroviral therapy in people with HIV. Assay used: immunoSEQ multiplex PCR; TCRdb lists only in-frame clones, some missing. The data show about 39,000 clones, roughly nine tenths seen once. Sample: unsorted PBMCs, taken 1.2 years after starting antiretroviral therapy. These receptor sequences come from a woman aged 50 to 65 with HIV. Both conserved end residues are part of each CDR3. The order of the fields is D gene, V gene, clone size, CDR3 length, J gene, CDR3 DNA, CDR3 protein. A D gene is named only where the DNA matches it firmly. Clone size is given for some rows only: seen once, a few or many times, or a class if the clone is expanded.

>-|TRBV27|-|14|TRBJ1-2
TGTGCCAGCAGTTTAACGGGGCCCAACTATGGCTACACCTTC
CASSLTGPNYGYTF
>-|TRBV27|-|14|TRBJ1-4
TGTGCCAGCAGTTTGAGGCAGGGTGCCTGGGAACTGTTTTTT
CASSLRQGAWELFF
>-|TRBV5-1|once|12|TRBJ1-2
TGCGCCAGCAGCTTGAATAACTATGGCTACACCTTC
CASSLNNYGYTF
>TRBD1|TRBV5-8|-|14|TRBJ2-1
TGTGCCAGCAGGGACAGGGTTCAGGGCAATGAGCAGTTCTTC
CASRDRVQGNEQFF
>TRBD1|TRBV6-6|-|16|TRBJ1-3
TGTGCCAGCAGTTACGGGGCAGGGGGAGCAGGAAACACCATATATTTT
CASSYGAGGAGNTIYF
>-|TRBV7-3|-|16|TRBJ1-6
TGTGCCAGCAGGTTTTTCTGGGGACCGAAAAATTCACCCCTCCACTTT
CASRFFWGPKNSPLHF
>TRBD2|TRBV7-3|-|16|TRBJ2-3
TGTGCCAGCAGCTTAAGCGGCCTAGCGGGTACAGATACGCAGTATTTT
CASSLSGLAGTDTQYF
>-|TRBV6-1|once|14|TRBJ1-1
TGTGCCAGCAGTGATGAGGGAAGGGGAACTGAAGCTTTCTTT
CASSDEGRGTEAFF
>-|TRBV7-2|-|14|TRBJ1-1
TGTGCCAGCAGCTTAGTAGCCAGGAACACTGAAGCTTTCTTT
CASSLVARNTEAFF
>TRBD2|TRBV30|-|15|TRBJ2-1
TGTGCCTCGATGGGGCTAGCGGGGGGATACAATGAGCAGTTCTTC
CASMGLAGGYNEQFF
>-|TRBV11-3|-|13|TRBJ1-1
TGTGCCAGCAGCTCCTCAGGGAACACTGAAGCTTTCTTT
CASSSSGNTEAFF
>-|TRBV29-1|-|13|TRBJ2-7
TGCAGCGTTGAAGATACTCGAAGGGGCGAGCAGTACTTC
CSVEDTRRGEQYF
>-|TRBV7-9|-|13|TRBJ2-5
TGTGCCAGCAGCCCTGACAGGCAAGAGACCCAGTACTTC
CASSPDRQETQYF
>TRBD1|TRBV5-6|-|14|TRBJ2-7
TGTGCCAGCAGCTTCGAGACAGGGCCCTACGAGCAGTACTTC
CASSFETGPYEQYF
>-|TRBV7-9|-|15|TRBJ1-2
TGTGCCAGCAGCTTAGCCGGAGGCACTAACTATGGCTACACCTTC
CASSLAGGTNYGYTF
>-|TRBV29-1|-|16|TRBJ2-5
TGCAGCGTTGGGAGAGTGGGGGGGGCCTCGGGAGAGACCCAGTACTTC
CSVGRVGGASGETQYF
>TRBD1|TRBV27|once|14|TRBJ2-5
TGTGCCAGCAGTTCCCTCGACAGGGTGGAGACCCAGTACTTC
CASSSLDRVETQYF
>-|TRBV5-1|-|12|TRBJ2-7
TGCGCCAGCAGCGTGAACACCTACGAGCAGTACTTC
CASSVNTYEQYF
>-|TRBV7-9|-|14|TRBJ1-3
TGTGCCAGCAGCTTGGACGTCTCTGGAAACACCATATATTTT
CASSLDVSGNTIYF
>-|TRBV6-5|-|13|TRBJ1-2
TGTGCCAGCAGGCCGACAGCGACCTATGGCTACACCTTC
CASRPTATYGYTF
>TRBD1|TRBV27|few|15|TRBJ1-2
TGTGCCAGCAGTGTCGCGACAGGGGGTAACTATGGCTACACCTTC
CASSVATGGNYGYTF
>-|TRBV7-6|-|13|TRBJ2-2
TGTGCCAGCAGCTTAGCGGTAACCGGGGAGCTGTTTTTT
CASSLAVTGELFF
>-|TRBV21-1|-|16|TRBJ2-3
TGTGCCAGCAGCCGAGGGACTAGCGGATTCACAGATACGCAGTATTTT
CASSRGTSGFTDTQYF
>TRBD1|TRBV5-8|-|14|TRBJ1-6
TGTGCCAGCAGCTTGCGACAGGGAAGTTCACCCCTCCACTTT
CASSLRQGSSPLHF
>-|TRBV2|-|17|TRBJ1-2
TGTGCCAGCAGTGAAGCCACGTGGGGAGAAAGAAGTAAGGGCTACACCTTC
CASSEATWGERSKGYTF
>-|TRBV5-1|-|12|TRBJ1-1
TGCGCCAGCAGTGGGGCTGGCACTGAAGCTTTCTTT
CASSGAGTEAFF
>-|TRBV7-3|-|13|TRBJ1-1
TGTGCCAGCAGCTTAACGGGGCGGAGTGAAGCTTTCTTT
CASSLTGRSEAFF